The present TCR beta chain was sequenced within a study of T cell repertoires in cytomegalovirus infection. Study-level findings and limits: In two of eight donors, the top clonotype was HLA-C-restricted CMV-specific. Identification of carriers of CMV plus the relevant HLA was performed using cumulative public TCR beta family frequency.

MiXCR was run by TCRdb on the reads, yielding one entry per CDR3 protein. The sample has some 170,000 distinct CDR3 sequences, about a sixth seen once. CDR3 size: 14 residues. Trimming pared 9 bases from V and 4 bases from J, leaving 17 bases between. The germline V gene encodes CDR1 LNHNV and CDR2 YYDKDF (reference sequence). This clonotype was counted between two and nine times. The antigen is not known. This TCR came from a human donor in good health (CMV status not recorded). Some clones in this sample may be carry-over from other donors' samples. Material: CD8+ T cells from PBMCs. The chain carries TRBV15 and TRBJ2-3; D may be TRBD2 (7 bases). CDR3 DNA: TGTGCCACGGGGGGGGCCCCTGGCGCAGATACGCAGTATTTT. This sequence encodes CATGGAPGADTQYF.